This T cell receptor (beta chain) is from a study of glioma-infiltrating T cells. In its sample, this clonotype was seen once. One end of the junction varies from germline; a read error may be responsible. TCR alpha and beta CDR3 regions were amplified from RNA using iRepertoire nested multiplex PCR. TCRdb fed the multiplex PCR reads into MiXCR, producing one record per CDR3 protein. The sample contains 4,500 to 7,500 distinct CDR3 sequences, 28% of which appear only once. The CDR3 covers 16 residues. Germline loops: CDR1 SGHAT, CDR2 FQNNGV. The V gene is TRBV11-2, the J gene TRBJ2-1, with 8 bases matching TRBD2. Sequenced sample: glioma tissue, nonneoplastic brain tissue, or PBMCs (not recorded which). The sequence was obtained from a human donor with low-grade glioma or glioblastoma, undergoing nonglioma brain surgery, or in good health (not recorded which). As DNA, the CDR3 is TGTGCCAGCCTCTTCCGGGCTAGCGGGCGCTCAAATGAGCAGTTGTTC. It is translated as CASLFRASGRSNEQLF.